This TCR beta chain was captured in a study of T-cell reconstitution after alpha-beta-depleted transplantation in children (dated by TCRdb to 2016 to 2017). Regarding the study in general: Using TCR repertoire profiling, the study quantitatively followed how T-cell immune reconstitution unfolded in children after TCRalphabeta/CD19-depleted allogeneic hematopoietic cell transplantation. Broader findings and caveats from the paper: Hyperexpanded clone frequencies declined over subsequent months; after one year, T-cell counts and TCRbeta diversity were mostly attributed to newly produced T cells. In some patients, the high TCRbeta diversity seen at day 60 was put down to recipient T cells and intrathymic progenitors that had survived conditioning. The apparently early recovery of alphabetaT-cell counts about two months after transplant reportedly depended on only several hundred rapidly expanded clones that came from non-depleted graft cells.

The label giving this sample's treatment or condition can be read as: allogeneic hematopoietic cell transplantation with graft depleted of TCRalphabeta T cells and CD19 B cells. The children who served as transplant recipients had been given grafts of TCRalphabeta/CD19-depleted allogeneic hematopoietic cells. The CDR3 starts with the cysteine, ends with the phenylalanine, and has 15 residues. Here the CDR3 DNA is all that survives: 45 bases in frame from base 1. The V end loses 4 bases and the J end loses 7 bases, and a stretch of 18 bases separates them. Based on the germline V gene, the CDR1 and CDR2 sequences are SGHDT and YYEEEE. A few counts support this clonotype. Its antigen is unknown. Base qualities were left out, and no much larger clone turns up one base away. Library preparation used PCR. The listed sequencing device is Illumina HiSeq 2500. TCR libraries were prepared with molecular barcoding, using unique molecular identifiers to normalize TCRbeta repertoire quantification. TCRdb handled the public reads itself, with Q25 trimming in fastp and clone calling in MiXCR, and kept productive beta chains. Every distinct CDR3 protein forms one entry, paired with its most common genes and DNA. The sample table contains hundreds of thousands of distinct CDR3 sequences; only one count was recorded for 8% to 11% of them. In total, the top ten clones hold 2% of the sample.

The chain was built from TRBV5-6 and TRBJ1-5; no D gene call is confident. This sequence was found in a child under 10 years old with inherited bone marrow failure, due to receive a stem cell transplant. This sample comprised PBMCs, obtained before TCRalphabeta/CD19-depleted stem cell transplant. The DNA sequence is given as TGTGCCAGCAGCCCTGGTGCGGGTTATGGCCAGCCCCAGCATTTT. Translated, it gives CASSPGAGYGQPQHF. Supplemented by the reference TRBV5-6 and TRBJ1-5 proteins around the CDR3, the complete variable domain is DAGVTQSPTHLIKTRGQQVTLRCSPKSGHDTVSWYQQALGQGPQFIFQYYEEEERQRGNFPDRFSGHQFPNYSSELNVNALLLGDSALYLCASSPGAGYGQPQHFGDGTRLSIL.